This T cell receptor beta chain was recorded in a study of T cells in Graves' hyperthyroidism and ophthalmopathy. Study background: Before treatment of any kind, peripheral blood was taken at initial diagnosis. Broader study findings: A model built on 13 V-J features separated ophthalmopathy from stable hyperthyroidism. Ophthalmopathy prediction by the model preceded onset by a median about 6 months.

The study defined stable Graves' hyperthyroidism as no ophthalmopathy progression within 18 months. On this clonotype: Its specificity is unknown.

Amplified TCR beta CDR3 regions came from RNA transcripts. Primed by the HTBI set, a first-round RT-PCR was run on the TCR CDR3. One entry per CDR3 protein results from TCRdb running MiXCR on the multiplex PCR reads. The table lists around 620,000 distinct CDR3 sequences, 15% to 20% of them singletons. The TCR sequence derives from a woman aged 25-40 years with Graves' hyperthyroidism. The sequenced sample consisted of blood.

The CDR3: CASQMGSDGEQYF. DNA of the CDR3: TGTGCCAGTCAGATGGGGTCGGATGGCGAGCAGTACTTC. The rearrangement uses TRBV2 and TRBJ2-7; D gene unclear. The CDR3 has 13 residues. The ends were cut back, 9 bases at V and 6 bases at J, with 18 bases in the middle. Germline CDR1 reads SNHLY; CDR2 reads FYNNEI. The entire variable domain, with the rest obtained from reference TRBV2 and TRBJ2-7, is as follows: EPEVTQTPSHQVTQMGQEVILRCVPISNHLYFYWYRQILGQKVEFLVSFYNNEISEKSEIFDDQFSVERPDGSNFTLKIRSTKLEDSAMYFCASQMGSDGEQYFGPGTRLTVT.